These 5 T cell receptor beta chains came from one sample sequenced in a study of shared clonotypes between healthy human individuals. Clones were sequenced by immunoSEQ multiplex PCR, and TCRdb holds only the in-frame ones, with some missing. The repertoire includes about a million clones, roughly 80% of them detected once, and approximately 1.5% sits in the top ten. Sequencing was carried out using memory CD4+ T cells sorted from blood. Subset here: CD45RA-negative fraction. These receptors were taken from a young man in good health.

The chain carries TRBV6-5 and TRBJ1-1; possible D gene TRBD1, 5 bases. This CDR3 contains 14 residues. From germline, CDR1 is MNHEY and CDR2 SVGAGI. With 4 bases removed from V and 8 bases from J, the gap between germline ends came to 17 bases. Written as DNA, the CDR3 is TGTGCCAGCAGTTCCGTTAGCACAGGCCAGGAAGCTTTCTTT. Protein product: CASSSVSTGQEAFF.

CDR3 DNA sequence: TGTGCCTGGAGTGGGCAGAGCCTTTCACCCCTCCACTTT. It encodes CAWSGQSLSPLHF. This sequence joins TRBV30 and TRBJ1-6; D gene uncertain. Germline loops: CDR1 GTSNPN, CDR2 SVGIG (reference sequence). The CDR3 runs to 13 residues. Trimming took 1 base from V and 9 from J, leaving 10 bases between them.

The rearrangement links TRBV6-6 to TRBJ1-1, with D tentatively TRBD1 (6 bases). Germline lookup yields CDR1 MNHNY and CDR2 SVGAGI (reference sequence). The V gene lost 2 bases and the J gene lost 11 bases, with 18 bases spanning the gap. There are 14 residues in the CDR3. CDR3 region: CASSYGQGGSVAFF. CDR3 sequence (DNA): TGTGCCAGCAGTTACGGACAAGGGGGGTCGGTGGCTTTCTTT.

The table lists this clone with a few counts. This chain connects TRBV27 to TRBJ1-2; 12 bases align to TRBD1. The ends lost 6 bases at V and 8 bases at J; junction bases unmatched: 10. Germline CDR1 is MNHEY and CDR2 is SMNVEV (reference sequence). The CDR3 is made up of 15 amino acids. Here the CDR3 reads CASRPGTGGFRGYTF. DNA for the CDR3: TGTGCCAGCAGGCCCGGGACAGGGGGCTTCCGAGGCTACACCTTC.

The chain uses TRBV5-4 and TRBJ2-7; 7 nucleotides align to TRBD1. The CDR3 sequence is 13 residues long. Trimming took 6 bases from V and 5 from J; bases not matched to a gene: 8. From germline, CDR1 is SGHNT and CDR2 YYREEE (reference sequence). CDR3 nucleotide sequence: TGTGCCAGCACTCGGGCAACAGGGGACGAGCAGTACTTC. Residues: CASTRATGDEQYF.